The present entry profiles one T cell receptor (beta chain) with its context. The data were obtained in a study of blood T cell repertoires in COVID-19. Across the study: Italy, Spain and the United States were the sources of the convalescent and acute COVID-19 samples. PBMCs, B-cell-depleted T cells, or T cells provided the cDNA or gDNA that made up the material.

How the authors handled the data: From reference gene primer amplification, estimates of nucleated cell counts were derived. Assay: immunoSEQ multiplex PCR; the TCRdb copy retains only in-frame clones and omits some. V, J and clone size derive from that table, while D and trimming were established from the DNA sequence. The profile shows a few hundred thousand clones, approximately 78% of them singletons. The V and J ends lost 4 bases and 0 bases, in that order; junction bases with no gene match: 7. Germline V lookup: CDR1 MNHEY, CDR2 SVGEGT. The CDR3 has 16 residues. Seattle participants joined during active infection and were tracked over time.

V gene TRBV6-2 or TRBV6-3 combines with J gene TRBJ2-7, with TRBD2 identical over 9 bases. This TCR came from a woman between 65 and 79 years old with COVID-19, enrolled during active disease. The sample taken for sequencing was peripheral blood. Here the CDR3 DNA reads TGTGCCAGCAGTTCCTATCTAGCGGGGAGCTCCTACGAGCAGTACTTC. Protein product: CASSSYLAGSSYEQYF.